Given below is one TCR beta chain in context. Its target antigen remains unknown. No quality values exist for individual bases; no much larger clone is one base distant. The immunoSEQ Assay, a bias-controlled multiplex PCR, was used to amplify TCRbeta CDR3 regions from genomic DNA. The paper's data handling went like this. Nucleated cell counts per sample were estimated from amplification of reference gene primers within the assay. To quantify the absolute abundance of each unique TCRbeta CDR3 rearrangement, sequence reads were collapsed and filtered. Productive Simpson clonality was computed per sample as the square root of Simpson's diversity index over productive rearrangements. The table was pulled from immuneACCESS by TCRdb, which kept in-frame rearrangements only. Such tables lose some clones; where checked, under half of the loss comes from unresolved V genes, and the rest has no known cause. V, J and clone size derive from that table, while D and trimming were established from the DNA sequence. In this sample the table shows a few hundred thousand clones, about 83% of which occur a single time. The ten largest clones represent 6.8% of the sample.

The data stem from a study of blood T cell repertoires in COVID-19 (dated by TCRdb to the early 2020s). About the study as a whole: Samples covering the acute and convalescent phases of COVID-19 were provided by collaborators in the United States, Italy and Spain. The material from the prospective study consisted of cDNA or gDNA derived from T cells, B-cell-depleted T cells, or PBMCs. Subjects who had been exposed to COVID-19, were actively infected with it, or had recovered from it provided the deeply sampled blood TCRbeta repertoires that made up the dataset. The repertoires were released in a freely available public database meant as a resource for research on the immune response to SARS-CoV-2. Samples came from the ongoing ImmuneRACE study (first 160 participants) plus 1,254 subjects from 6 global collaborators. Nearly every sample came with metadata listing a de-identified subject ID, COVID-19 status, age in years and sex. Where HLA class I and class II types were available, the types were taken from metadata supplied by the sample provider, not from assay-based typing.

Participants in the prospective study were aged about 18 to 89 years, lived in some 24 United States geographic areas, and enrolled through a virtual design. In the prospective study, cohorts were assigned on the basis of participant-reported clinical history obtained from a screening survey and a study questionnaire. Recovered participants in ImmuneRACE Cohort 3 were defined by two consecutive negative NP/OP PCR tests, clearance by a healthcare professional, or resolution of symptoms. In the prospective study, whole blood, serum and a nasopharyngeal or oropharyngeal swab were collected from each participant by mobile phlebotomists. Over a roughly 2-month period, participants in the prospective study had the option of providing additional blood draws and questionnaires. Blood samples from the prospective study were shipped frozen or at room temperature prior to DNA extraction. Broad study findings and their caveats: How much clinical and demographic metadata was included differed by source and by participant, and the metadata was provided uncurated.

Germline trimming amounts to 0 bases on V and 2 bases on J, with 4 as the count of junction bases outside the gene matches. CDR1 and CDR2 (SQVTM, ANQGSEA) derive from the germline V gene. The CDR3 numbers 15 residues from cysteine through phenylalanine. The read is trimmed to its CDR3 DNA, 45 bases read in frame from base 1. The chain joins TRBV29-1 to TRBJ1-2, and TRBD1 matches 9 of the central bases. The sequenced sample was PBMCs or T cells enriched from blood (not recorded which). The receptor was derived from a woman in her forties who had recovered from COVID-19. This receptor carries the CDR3 CSVEDPDRGNYGYTF. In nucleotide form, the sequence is TGCAGCGTTGAAGACCCCGACAGGGGGAACTATGGCTACACCTTC. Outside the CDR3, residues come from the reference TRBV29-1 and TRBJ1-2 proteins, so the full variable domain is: SAVISQKPSRDICQRGTSLTIQCQVDSQVTMMFWYRQQPGQSLTLIATANQGSEATYESGFVIDKFPISRPNLTFSTLTVSNMSPEDSSIYLCSVEDPDRGNYGYTFGSGTRLTVV.